A single sample is the source of the 4 T cell receptor beta chains below, sequenced in a study of blood T cell repertoires in COVID-19 (dated by TCRdb to between 2020 and 2021). Library construction relied on the immunoSEQ multiplex PCR assay. In its TCRdb copy, this immuneACCESS table keeps in-frame sequences only and misses some clones. Where compared with another copy, unresolved V genes explain less than half of these, and the others have no known cause. The sample contains under 80,000 clones, roughly 90% of them found a single time. Together, the top ten hold around 4.4% of the sample. Material for sequencing was peripheral blood. These TCRs come from a man between 50 and 59 years old with active COVID-19.

This chain joins TRBV12-3 or TRBV12-4 and TRBJ2-7; D may be TRBD1 (5 bases). CDR3 length equals 13 residues. V shed 6 bases and J shed 5 bases, with 14 bases lying between them. CDR3 sequence reads: CASRRMMGHEQYF. Written as DNA, the CDR3 is TGTGCCAGCAGACGTATGATGGGGCACGAGCAGTACTTC.

The chain recombines TRBV5-5 with TRBJ2-7; tentative D call: TRBD2 (6 bases). From germline, CDR1 is SGHKS and CDR2 YYEKEE (reference sequence). Deletions cut 0 bases from V and 6 bases from J, with 13 bases between. The CDR3 runs 14 residues. The CDR3 here is CASSLDPLGGEQYF. The CDR3 bases are TGTGCCAGCAGCTTGGATCCCTTGGGGGGCGAGCAGTACTTC.

This clone was counted only a few times. V and J are TRBV6-2 or TRBV6-3 and TRBJ2-1, with TRBD1 matching over 11 bases. This CDR3 is 19 amino acids long. Germline V gene data show CDR1 as MNHEY and CDR2 as SVGEGT. V lost 4 bases and J lost 8; bases outside the gene matches: 19. The CDR3 DNA follows: TGTGCCAGCAGTTTTGGCCTTTCTGCGGGACAGGGGGATTCGGATGAGCAGTTCTTC. As protein: CASSFGLSAGQGDSDEQFF.

The chain carries TRBV6-1 and TRBJ2-1; D not certain. The CDR3 has 16 residues. The V end lost 1 base, the J end lost 5 bases, and 15 bases lay between the germline ends. Looked up from germline, CDR1 is MNHNS and CDR2 is SASEGT. This CDR3 is CASSEVVRLTNNEQFF. The CDR3 DNA reads TGTGCCAGCAGTGAAGTAGTTCGTCTTACTAACAATGAGCAGTTCTTC.